This T cell receptor (beta chain) stems from a study of blood T cells in healthy people across ages. This CDR3 has 15 residues. V lost 6 bases to trimming and J lost 2 bases; unmatched junction nucleotides: 8. Germline assignment: CDR1 KGHSH and CDR2 LQKENI. Per-sample yields of isolated PBMCs were at least 6 million. With a J-beta primer mix and a sample-barcoded 5' primer, a second PCR ran roughly 6 to 11 cycles. Each CDR3 protein is one row after TCRdb ran MiXCR on the 5' RACE reads. The table shows roughly 2 million distinct CDR3 sequences, with around 48% occurring only once. There are a few counts of this clonotype.

The sequence was obtained from a woman aged 40 to 50 in good health. Sequenced material: blood. J is TRBJ2-3 and V is TRBV18; 7 bases align to TRBD1. The CDR3 protein is CASSTTGSNTDTQYF. Here the CDR3 DNA reads TGTGCCAGCTCGACGACAGGGTCTAACACAGATACGCAGTATTTT.